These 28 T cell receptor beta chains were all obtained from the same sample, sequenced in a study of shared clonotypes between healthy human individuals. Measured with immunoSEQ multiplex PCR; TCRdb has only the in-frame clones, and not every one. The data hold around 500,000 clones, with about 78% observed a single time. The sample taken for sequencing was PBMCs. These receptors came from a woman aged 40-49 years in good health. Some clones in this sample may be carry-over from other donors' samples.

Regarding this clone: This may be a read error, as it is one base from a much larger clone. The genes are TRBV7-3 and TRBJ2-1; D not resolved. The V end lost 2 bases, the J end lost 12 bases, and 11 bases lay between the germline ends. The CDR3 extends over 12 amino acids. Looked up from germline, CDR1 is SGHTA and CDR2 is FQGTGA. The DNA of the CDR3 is TGTGCCAGCAGCTTAGGGTCCACTGGGCAGTTCTTC. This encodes CASSLGSTGQFF.

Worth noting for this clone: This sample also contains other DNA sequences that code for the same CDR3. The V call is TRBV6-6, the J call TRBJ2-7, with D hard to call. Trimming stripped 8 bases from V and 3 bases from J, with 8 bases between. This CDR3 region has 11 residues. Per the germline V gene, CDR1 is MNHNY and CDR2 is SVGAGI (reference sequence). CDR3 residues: CASSPSYEQYF. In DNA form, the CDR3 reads TGTGCCAGCTCCCCTAGCTACGAGCAGTACTTC.

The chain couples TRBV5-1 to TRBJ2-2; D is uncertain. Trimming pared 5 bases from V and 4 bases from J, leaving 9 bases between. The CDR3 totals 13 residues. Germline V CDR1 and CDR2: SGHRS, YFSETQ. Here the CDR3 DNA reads TGCGCCAGCAGGGAGACAACCACCGGGGAGCTGTTTTTT. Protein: CASRETTTGELFF.

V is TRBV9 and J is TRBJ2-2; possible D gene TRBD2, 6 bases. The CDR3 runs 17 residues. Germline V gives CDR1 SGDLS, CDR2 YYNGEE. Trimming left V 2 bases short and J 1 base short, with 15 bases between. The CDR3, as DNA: TGTGCCAGCAGCGTTTCTAAATGGGGGGAGAACACCGGGGAGCTGTTTTTT. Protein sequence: CASSVSKWGENTGELFF.

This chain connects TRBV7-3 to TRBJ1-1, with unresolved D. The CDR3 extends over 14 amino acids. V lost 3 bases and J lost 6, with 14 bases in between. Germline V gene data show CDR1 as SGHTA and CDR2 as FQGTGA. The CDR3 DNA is TGTGCCAGCAGCTTTGGGCCGAACCTTTCTGAAGCTTTCTTT. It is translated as CASSFGPNLSEAFF.

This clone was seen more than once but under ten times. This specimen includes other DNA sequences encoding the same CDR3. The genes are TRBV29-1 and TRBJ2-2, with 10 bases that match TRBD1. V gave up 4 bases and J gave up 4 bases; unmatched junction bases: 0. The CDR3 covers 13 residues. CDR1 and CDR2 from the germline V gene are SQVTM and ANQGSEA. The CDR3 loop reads CSVGDRGTGELFF. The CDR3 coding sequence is TGCAGCGTTGGGGACAGGGGCACCGGGGAGCTGTTTTTT.

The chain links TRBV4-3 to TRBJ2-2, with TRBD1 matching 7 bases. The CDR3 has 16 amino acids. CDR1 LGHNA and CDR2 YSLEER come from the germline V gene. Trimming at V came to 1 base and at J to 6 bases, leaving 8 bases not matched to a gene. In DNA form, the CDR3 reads TGCGCCAGCAGCCAAGCCATCCAGGGGGACGCCGGGGAGCTGTTTTTT. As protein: CASSQAIQGDAGELFF.

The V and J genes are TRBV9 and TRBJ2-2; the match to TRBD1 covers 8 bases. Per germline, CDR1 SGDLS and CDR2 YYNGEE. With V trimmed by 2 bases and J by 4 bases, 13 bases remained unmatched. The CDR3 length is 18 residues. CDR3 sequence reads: CASSVLQGAEFGTGELFF. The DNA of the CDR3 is TGTGCCAGCAGCGTCCTTCAGGGGGCCGAGTTTGGCACCGGGGAGCTGTTTTTT.

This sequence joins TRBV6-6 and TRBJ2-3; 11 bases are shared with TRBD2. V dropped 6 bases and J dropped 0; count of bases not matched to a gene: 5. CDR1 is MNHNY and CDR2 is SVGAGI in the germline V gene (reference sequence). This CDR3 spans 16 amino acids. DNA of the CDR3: TGTGCCAGCAGCGCGGGGACTAGCGGTAGCACAGATACGCAGTATTTT. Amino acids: CASSAGTSGSTDTQYF.

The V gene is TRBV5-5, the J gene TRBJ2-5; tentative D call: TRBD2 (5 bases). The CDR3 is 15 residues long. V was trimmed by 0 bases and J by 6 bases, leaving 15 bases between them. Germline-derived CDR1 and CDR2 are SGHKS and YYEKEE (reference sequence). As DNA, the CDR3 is TGTGCCAGCAGCTTGGGTAGCGCCTCCGTCAAGACCCAGTACTTC. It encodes CASSLGSASVKTQYF.

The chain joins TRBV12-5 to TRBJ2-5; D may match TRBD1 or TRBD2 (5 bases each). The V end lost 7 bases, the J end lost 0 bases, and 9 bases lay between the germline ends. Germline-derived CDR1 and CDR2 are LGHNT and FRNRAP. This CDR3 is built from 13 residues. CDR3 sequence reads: CASAGAYQETQYF. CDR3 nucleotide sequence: TGTGCTAGTGCCGGGGCCTACCAAGAGACCCAGTACTTC.

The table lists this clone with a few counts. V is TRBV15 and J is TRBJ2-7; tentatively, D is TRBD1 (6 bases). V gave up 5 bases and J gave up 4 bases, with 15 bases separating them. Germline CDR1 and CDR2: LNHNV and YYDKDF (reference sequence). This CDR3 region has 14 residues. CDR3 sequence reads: CATSGGRGAYEQYF. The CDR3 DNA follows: TGTGCCACCAGCGGAGGCAGGGGAGCTTACGAGCAGTACTTC.

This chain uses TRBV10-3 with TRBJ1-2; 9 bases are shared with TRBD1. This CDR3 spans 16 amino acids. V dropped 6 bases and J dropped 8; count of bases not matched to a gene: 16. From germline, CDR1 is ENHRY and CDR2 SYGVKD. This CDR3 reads CAISLGQGTRREGYTF. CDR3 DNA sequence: TGTGCCATCAGCCTTGGACAGGGGACGCGAAGAGAAGGCTACACCTTC.

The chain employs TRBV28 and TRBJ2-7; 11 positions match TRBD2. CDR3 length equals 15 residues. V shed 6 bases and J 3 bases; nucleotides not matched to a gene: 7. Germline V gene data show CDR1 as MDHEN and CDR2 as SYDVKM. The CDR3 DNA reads TGTGCCAGCAGGCCTACTAGCGGGAGAAGCTACGAGCAGTACTTC. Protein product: CASRPTSGRSYEQYF.

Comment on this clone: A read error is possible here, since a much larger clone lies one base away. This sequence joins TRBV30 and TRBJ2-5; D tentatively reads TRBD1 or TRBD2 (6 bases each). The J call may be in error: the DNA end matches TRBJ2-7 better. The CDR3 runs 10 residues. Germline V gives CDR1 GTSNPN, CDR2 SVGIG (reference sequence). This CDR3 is CAFGGLEQYF. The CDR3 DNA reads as TGTGCCTTTGGGGGGCTCGAGCAGTACTTC.

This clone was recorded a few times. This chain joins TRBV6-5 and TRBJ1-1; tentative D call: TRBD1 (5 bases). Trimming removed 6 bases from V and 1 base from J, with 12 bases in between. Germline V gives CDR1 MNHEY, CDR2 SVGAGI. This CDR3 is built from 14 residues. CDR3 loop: CASSTGGENTEAFF. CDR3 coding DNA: TGTGCCAGCAGCACCGGGGGTGAGAACACTGAAGCTTTCTTT.

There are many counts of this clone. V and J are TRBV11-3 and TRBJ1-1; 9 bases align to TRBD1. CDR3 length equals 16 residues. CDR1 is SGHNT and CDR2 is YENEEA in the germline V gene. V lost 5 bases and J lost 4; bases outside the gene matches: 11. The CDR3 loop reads CASSLGTGTRSTEAFF. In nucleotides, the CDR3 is TGTGCCAGCAGCCTTGGGACAGGGACGAGGAGCACTGAAGCTTTCTTT. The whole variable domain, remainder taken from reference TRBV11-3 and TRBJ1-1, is EAGVVQSPRYKIIEKKQPVAFWCNPISGHNTLYWYLQNLGQGPELLIRYENEEAVDDSQLPKDRFSAERLKGVDSTLKIQPAELGDSAVYLCASSLGTGTRSTEAFFGQGTRLTVV.

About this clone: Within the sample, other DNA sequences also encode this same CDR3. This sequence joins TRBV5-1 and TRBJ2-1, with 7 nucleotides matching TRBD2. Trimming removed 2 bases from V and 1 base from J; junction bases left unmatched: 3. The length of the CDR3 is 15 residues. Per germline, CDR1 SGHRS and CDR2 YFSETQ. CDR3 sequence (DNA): TGCGCCAGCAGCTTAGGCGGGAGATCCTACAATGAGCAGTTCTTC. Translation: CASSLGGRSYNEQFF.

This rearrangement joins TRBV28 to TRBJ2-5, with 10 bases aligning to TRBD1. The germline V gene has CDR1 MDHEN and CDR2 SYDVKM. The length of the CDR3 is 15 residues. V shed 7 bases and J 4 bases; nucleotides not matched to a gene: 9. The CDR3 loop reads CASKKATGGLETQYF. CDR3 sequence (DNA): TGTGCCAGCAAAAAGGCGACAGGGGGCTTAGAGACCCAGTACTTC.

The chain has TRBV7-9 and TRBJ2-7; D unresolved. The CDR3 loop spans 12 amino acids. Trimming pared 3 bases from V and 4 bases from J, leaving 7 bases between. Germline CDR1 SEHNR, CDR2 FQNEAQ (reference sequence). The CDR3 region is CASSFEEYEQYF. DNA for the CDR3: TGTGCCAGCAGCTTCGAGGAGTACGAGCAGTACTTC. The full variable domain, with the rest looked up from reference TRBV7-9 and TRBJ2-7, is DTGVSQNPRHKITKRGQNVTFRCDPISEHNRLYWYRQTLGQGPEFLTYFQNEAQLEKSRLLSDRFSAERPKGSFSTLEIQRTEQGDSAMYLCASSFEEYEQYFGPGTRLTVT.

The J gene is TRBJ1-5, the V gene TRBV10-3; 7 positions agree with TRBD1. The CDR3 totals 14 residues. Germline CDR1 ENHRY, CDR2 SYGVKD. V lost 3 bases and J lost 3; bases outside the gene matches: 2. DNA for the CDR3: TGTGCCATCAGTGACCAGGGGGTCAATCAGCCCCAGCATTTT. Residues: CAISDQGVNQPQHF.

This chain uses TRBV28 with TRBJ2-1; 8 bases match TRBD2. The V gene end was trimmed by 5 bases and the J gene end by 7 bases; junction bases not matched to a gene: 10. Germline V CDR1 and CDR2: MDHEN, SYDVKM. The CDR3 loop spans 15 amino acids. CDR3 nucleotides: TGTGCCAGCAGTGCAGGGAGCGGGAGTCCTAATGAGCAGTTCTTC. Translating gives CASSAGSGSPNEQFF.

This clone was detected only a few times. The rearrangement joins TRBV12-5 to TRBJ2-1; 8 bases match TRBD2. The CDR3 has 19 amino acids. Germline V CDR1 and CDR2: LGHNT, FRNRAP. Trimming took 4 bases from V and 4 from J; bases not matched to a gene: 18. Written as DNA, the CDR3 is TGTGCTAGTGGTTCCAGGGGATACGGGAGGGCCGTTGGGTACAATGAGCAGTTCTTC. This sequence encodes CASGSRGYGRAVGYNEQFF.

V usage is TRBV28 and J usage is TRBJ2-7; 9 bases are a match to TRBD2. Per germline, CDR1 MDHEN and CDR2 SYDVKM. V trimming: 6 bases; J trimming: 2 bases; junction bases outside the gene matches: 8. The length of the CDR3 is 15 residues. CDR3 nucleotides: TGTGCCAGCAGCCCGGGACTAGCCATAACCTACGAGCAGTACTTC. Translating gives CASSPGLAITYEQYF.

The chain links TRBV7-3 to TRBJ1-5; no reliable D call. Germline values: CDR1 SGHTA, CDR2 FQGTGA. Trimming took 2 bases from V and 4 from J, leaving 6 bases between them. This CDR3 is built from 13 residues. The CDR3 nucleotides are TGTGCCAGCAGCTTAGACGGAAATCAGCCCCAGCATTTT. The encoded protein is CASSLDGNQPQHF.

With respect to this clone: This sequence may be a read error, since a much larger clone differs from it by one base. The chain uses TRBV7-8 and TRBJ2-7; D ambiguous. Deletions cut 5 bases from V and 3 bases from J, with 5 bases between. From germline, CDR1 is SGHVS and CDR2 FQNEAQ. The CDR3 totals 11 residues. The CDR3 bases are TGTGCCAGCAGCCCGGGCTACGAGCAGTACTTC. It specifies CASSPGYEQYF.

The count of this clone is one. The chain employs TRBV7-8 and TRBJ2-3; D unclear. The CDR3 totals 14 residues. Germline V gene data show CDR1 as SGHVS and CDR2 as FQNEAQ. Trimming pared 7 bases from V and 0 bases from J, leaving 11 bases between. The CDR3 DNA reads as TGTGCCAGCATCCCCGACCGAAGCACAGATACGCAGTATTTT. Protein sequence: CASIPDRSTDTQYF.

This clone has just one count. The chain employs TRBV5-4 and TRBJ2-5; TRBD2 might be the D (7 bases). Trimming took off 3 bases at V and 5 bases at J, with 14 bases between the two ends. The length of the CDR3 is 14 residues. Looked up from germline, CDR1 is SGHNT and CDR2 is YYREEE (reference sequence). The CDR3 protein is CASSSNGGRETQYF. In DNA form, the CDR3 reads TGTGCCAGCAGCTCGAACGGGGGGCGGGAGACCCAGTACTTC.